This entry lists 14 T cell receptor beta chains sequenced from one sample in a study of human T cells and chemical hapten exposure. This sample's time point: patch test 1, 2 weeks after DPC sensitization. Treatment here: therapeutic diphenylcyclopropenone sensitization with weekly scalp DPC. TCRdb re-called the RACE reads through MiXCR, storing one row per CDR3 protein. The sample has tens of thousands of distinct CDR3 sequences, around 10% seen once. The material sequenced was whole blood, taken in connection with sensitization to the hapten diphenylcyclopropenone (DPC). The receptors stem from a woman aged 40 to 50 with alopecia areata. Some clones in this sample may be carry-over from other donors' samples.

The chain combines TRBV12-3 or TRBV12-4 with TRBJ2-4; perhaps TRBD2 as D (5 bases). The CDR3 has 15 residues. V was pared by 6 bases and J by 1 base, with 13 bases between. Here the CDR3 DNA reads TGTGCCAGCAGCCCACGGACGGGGGCCAAAAACATTCAGTACTTC. Translated: CASSPRTGAKNIQYF.

The gene calls are TRBV12-3 or TRBV12-4 and TRBJ2-2, with D maybe TRBD1 (6 bases). This CDR3 comprises 15 residues. Between the trimmed V and J ends, which lost 6 bases and 4 bases, there was a span of 15 bases. CDR3 DNA sequence: TGTGCCAGCAGCCGGCGACAGGCTAGCACCGGGGAGCTGTTTTTT. This sequence encodes CASSRRQASTGELFF.

This clonotype has a handful of counts. The CDR3, as DNA: TGTGCCAGCAGTTTTCCGGGACGTAGCCCCACCTTC. This gives the protein CASSFPGRSPTF. The chain recombines TRBV12-3 or TRBV12-4 with TRBJ1-2, with D maybe TRBD1 (5 bases). The CDR3 consists of 12 residues. The V end was cut by 3 bases, the J end by 13 bases, with 15 bases between.

The V call is TRBV20-1, the J call TRBJ2-7; a possible D gene is TRBD2 (5 bases). V lost 0 bases and J lost 4, with 22 bases in between. Germline values: CDR1 DFQATT, CDR2 SNEGSKA (reference sequence). This CDR3 is 17 amino acids long. CDR3 sequence: CSARDIPRYPRRYEQYF. In nucleotides, the CDR3 is TGCAGTGCTAGAGATATCCCCCGCTATCCCCGGAGGTACGAGCAGTACTTC.

The sample holds a few counts of this clonotype. The chain recombines TRBV7-9 with TRBJ2-2; no clear D gene. V lost 4 bases and J 1 base, leaving 13 bases between the germline ends. The germline gives CDR1 SEHNR, CDR2 FQNEAQ (reference sequence). There are 16 residues in the CDR3. CDR3: CASSSRNVGNTGELFF. The CDR3 DNA is TGTGCCAGCAGCTCGCGTAATGTGGGGAACACCGGGGAGCTGTTTTTT.

This clonotype was seen ten or more times. The genes are TRBV27 and TRBJ2-7; tentatively, D is TRBD1 (7 bases). Germline V gene lookup returns CDR1 MNHEY and CDR2 SMNVEV (reference sequence). The V end lost 6 bases, the J end lost 0 bases, and 27 bases lay between the germline ends. The length of the CDR3 is 19 residues. CDR3: CASSLRAVRGQTSSYEQYF. As DNA, the CDR3 is TGTGCCAGCAGCCTCAGGGCAGTGCGGGGACAGACGTCCTCCTACGAGCAGTACTTC.

The chain is built from TRBV6-2 or TRBV6-3 and TRBJ2-5, with 13 bases lining up with TRBD2. The J segment lost 4 bases and the V segment lost 7 bases, leaving 15 bases of the junction unmatched. Germline V lookup: CDR1 MNHEY, CDR2 SVGEGT. The CDR3 contains 18 residues. The CDR3 sequence is CASNRLAGGNTIGETQYF. CDR3 DNA: TGTGCCAGCAACCGACTAGCGGGGGGCAATACCATTGGAGAGACCCAGTACTTC.

Regarding this clonotype: A much larger clone lies a single base off, so this may be a read error. The chain combines TRBV7-2 with TRBJ1-2, with D possibly TRBD1 on 5 matching bases. CDR1 is SGHTA, CDR2 FQGNSA, per germline. The CDR3 is 14 residues long. The DNA for the CDR3 is TGTGCCAGCAGCTTAGCCGGGACTCTCTATGACTACACCTTC. It specifies CASSLAGTLYDYTF.

The chain is built from TRBV29-1 and TRBJ2-2; no clear D gene. Germline CDR1 is SQVTM and CDR2 is ANQGSEA. The CDR3 runs to 13 residues. V lost 3 bases and J lost 6, with 11 bases in between. The CDR3, as DNA: TGCAGCGTTGACACCCCCCGGGCCGGGGAGCTGTTTTTT. This encodes CSVDTPRAGELFF.

This clonotype was counted ten times or more. The rearrangement links TRBV28 to TRBJ1-5, with a weak D call TRBD1 (5 bases). Trimming took 5 bases from V and 3 from J, leaving 14 bases between them. The CDR3 has 15 amino acids. Germline-derived CDR1 and CDR2 are MDHEN and SYDVKM. CDR3 sequence reads: CASSPPGLINQPQHF. The CDR3 region has the DNA TGTGCCAGCAGTCCTCCGGGACTTATCAATCAGCCCCAGCATTTT.

This clonotype turned up a few times. The genes are TRBV5-6 and TRBJ1-1, with unresolved D. The length of the CDR3 is 15 residues. Germline V gene data show CDR1 as SGHDT and CDR2 as YYEEEE. Trimming left V 1 base short and J 4 bases short, with 14 bases between. CDR3 region: CASSLSLGGITEAFF. The CDR3 bases are TGTGCCAGCAGCTTGTCCCTGGGAGGGATCACTGAAGCTTTCTTT.

V gene TRBV5-1 combines with J gene TRBJ2-5; D gene uncertain. V dropped 7 bases and J dropped 2 bases, with 12 bases sitting between them. This CDR3 has 13 residues. Germline V gene lookup returns CDR1 SGHRS and CDR2 YFSETQ. CDR3 DNA: TGCGCCAGCCAGAGTTGGCTACAAGAGACCCAGTACTTC. Translation gives CASQSWLQETQYF.

This clonotype has at least ten counts. J is TRBJ1-1 and V is TRBV5-6; no reliable D call. Trimming took off 4 bases at V and 3 bases at J, with 16 bases between the two ends. From germline, CDR1 is SGHDT and CDR2 YYEEEE. The CDR3 has 15 amino acids. The CDR3 region is CASSRGLESDTEAFF. The CDR3 region has the DNA TGTGCCAGCAGCCGCGGGCTGGAAAGTGACACTGAAGCTTTCTTT.

This clonotype was detected only once. V usage is TRBV6-5 and J usage is TRBJ1-2; 8 bases agree with TRBD1. V shed 4 bases and J 0 bases; nucleotides not matched to a gene: 7. The germline gives CDR1 MNHEY, CDR2 SVGAGI. The CDR3 runs to 16 residues. CDR3 nucleotides: TGTGCCAGCAGTTCCACCAGGACAGGGACTAACTATGGCTACACCTTC. Translating it yields CASSSTRTGTNYGYTF.